What follows is one TCR beta chain and its context. Its antigen remains unidentified. Sequence at one end of the junction differs from germline and may be a read error. The length of the CDR3 is 14 residues. Per the germline V gene, CDR1 is SQVTM and CDR2 is ANQGSEA. The sample is drawn from a study of blood T cells in healthy people across ages. Study conclusions and caveats: Age advanced and TCR beta diversity per million T cells fell, roughly linearly. Higher naive T cell percentage went strongly together with higher TCR beta diversity. Naive CD4+ cells and diversity were both higher in long-lived donors than in aged donors.

Alongside a J-beta primer mix, a sample-barcoded 5' primer served in a second PCR lasting roughly 6 to 11 cycles. A template-switch adaptor with 12 random nucleotides tagged each cDNA molecule. TCRdb analysed the 5' RACE reads with MiXCR anew, one entry per CDR3 protein. The sample lists 540,000 or so distinct CDR3 sequences, approximately 30% occurring once. This sequence joins TRBV29-1 and TRBJ1-1; perhaps TRBD1 as D (5 bases). The specimen sequenced was blood. The TCR was taken from a woman between 70 and 85 years old in good health. The CDR3: CSVRAGTANTEALF. The DNA of the CDR3 is TGCAGCGTGCGAGCGGGGACGGCAAACACTGAAGCTCTCTTT.